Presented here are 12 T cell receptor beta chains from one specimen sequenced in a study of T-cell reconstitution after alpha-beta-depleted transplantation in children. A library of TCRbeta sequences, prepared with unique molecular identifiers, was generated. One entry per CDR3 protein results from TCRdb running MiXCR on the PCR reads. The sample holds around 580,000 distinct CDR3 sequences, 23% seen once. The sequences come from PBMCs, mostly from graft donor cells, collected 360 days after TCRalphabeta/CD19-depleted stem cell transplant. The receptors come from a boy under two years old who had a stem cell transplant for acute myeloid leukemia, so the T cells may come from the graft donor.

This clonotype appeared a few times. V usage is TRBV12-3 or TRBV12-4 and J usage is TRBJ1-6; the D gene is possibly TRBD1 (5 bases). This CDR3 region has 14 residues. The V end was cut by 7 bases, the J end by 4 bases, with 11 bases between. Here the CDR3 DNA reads TGTGCCAGCACCAGGGAACAATATAATTCACCCCTCCACTTT. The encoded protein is CASTREQYNSPLHF.

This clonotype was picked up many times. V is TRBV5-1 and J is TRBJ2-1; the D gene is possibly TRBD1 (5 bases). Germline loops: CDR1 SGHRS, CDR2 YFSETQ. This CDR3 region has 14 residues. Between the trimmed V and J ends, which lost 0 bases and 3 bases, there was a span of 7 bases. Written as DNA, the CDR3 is TGCGCCAGCAGCTTGGGACAGAACTACAATGAGCAGTTCTTC. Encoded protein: CASSLGQNYNEQFF.

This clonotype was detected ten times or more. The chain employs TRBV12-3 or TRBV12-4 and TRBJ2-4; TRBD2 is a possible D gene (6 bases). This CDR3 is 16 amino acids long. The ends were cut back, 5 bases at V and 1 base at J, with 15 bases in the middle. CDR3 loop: CASSPRRAEAKNIQYF. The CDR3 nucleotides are TGTGCCAGCAGTCCCAGGAGGGCAGAGGCCAAAAACATTCAGTACTTC.

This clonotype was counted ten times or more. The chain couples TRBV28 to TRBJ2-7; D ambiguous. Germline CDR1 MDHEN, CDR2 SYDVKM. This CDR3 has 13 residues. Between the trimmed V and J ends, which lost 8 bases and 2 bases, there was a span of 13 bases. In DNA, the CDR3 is TGTGCCAGCGGTGCCTCGGCTACCTACGAGCAGTACGTC. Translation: CASGASATYEQYV.

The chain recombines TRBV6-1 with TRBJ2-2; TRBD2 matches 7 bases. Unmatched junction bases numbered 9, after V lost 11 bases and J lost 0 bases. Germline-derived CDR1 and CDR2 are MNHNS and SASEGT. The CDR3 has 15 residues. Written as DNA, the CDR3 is TGTGCCGGGGGACTACAGCCTACGAACACCGGGGAGCTGTTTTTT. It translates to CAGGLQPTNTGELFF.

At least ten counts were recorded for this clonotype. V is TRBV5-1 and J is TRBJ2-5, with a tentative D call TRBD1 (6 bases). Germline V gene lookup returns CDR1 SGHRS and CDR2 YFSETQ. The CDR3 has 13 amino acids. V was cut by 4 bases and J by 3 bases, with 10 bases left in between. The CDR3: CASSMDRKETQYF. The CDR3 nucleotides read TGCGCCAGCAGCATGGACAGAAAAGAGACCCAGTACTTC.

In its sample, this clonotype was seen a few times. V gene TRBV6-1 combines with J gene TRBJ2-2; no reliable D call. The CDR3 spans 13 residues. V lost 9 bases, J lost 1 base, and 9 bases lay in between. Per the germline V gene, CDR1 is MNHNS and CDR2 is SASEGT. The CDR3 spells CASGALNTGELFF. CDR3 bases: TGTGCCAGTGGCGCGTTGAACACCGGGGAGCTGTTTTTT.

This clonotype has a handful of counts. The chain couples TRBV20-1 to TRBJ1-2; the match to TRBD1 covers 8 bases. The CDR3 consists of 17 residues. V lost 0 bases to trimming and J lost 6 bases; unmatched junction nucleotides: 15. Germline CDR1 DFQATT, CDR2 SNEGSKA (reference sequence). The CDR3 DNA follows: TGCAGTGCTAGAGATCCCCCGGGGGAGGACAGGGCAAATGGCTACACCTTC. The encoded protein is CSARDPPGEDRANGYTF.

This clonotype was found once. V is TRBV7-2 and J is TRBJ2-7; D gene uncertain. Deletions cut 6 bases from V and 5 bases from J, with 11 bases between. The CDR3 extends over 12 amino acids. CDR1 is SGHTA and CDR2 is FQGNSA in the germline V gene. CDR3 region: CASSRRLHEQYF. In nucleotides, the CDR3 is TGTGCCAGCAGTCGTAGACTCCACGAGCAGTACTTC.

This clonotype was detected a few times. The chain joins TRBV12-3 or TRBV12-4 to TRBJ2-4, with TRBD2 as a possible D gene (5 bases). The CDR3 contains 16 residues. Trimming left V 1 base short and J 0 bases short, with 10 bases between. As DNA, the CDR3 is TGTGCCAGCAGTTTAGGGGGAGAGATAGCCAAAAACATTCAGTACTTC. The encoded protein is CASSLGGEIAKNIQYF.

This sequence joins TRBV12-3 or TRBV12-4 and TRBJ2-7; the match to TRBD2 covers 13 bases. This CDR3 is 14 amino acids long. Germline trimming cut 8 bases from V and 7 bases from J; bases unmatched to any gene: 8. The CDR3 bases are TGTGCCAGCCGAACTAGCGGGGGGGCCCAAGAGCAGTACTTC. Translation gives CASRTSGGAQEQYF.

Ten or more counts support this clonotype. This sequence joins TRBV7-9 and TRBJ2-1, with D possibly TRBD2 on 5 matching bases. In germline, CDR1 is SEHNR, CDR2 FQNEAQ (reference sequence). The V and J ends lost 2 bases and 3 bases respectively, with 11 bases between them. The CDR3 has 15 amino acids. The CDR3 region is CASSLLGGFYNEQFF. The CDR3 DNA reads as TGTGCCAGCAGCTTATTGGGCGGGTTCTACAATGAGCAGTTCTTC.